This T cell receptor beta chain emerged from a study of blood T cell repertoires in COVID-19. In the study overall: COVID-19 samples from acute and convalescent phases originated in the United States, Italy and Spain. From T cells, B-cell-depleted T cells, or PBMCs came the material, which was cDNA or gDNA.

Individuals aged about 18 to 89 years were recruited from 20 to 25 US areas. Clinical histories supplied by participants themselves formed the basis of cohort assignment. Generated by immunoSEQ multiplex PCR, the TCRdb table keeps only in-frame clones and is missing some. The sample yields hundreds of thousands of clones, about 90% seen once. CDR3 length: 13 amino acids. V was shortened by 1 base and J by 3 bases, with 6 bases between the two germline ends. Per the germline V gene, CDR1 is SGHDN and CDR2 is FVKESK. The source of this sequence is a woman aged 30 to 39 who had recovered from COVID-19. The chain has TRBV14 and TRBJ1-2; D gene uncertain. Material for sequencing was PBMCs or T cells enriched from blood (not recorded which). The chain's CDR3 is CASSQALDYGYTF. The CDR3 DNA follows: TGTGCCAGCAGCCAAGCCCTAGACTATGGCTACACCTTC.